This passage covers 28 T cell receptor beta chains from one sample sequenced in a study of control samples from healthy donors and cancer patients. Using immunoSEQ multiplex PCR, the repertoire was profiled, and TCRdb retains in-frame clones only, with some absent. The sample comprises 400,000 to 500,000 clones, about nine tenths of which are singletons, and more than 6% rests with the top ten. Sequencing input: PBMCs. The receptor set was obtained from a man aged 40-55 years with head and neck cancer.

This rearrangement joins TRBV7-9 to TRBJ1-5; no reliable D call. Trimming took 5 bases from V and 2 from J, leaving 13 bases between them. This CDR3 comprises 15 residues. Germline V gene data show CDR1 as SEHNR and CDR2 as FQNEAQ (reference sequence). CDR3 DNA: TGTGCCAGCAGCCCGGGATACATTGGCAATCAGCCCCAGCATTTT. Translation: CASSPGYIGNQPQHF.

J is TRBJ2-5 and V is TRBV21-1; TRBD2, the table's D call, was not compared with the DNA. TRBV21-1 is termed a pseudogene. This CDR3 spans 11 amino acids. CDR3 DNA sequence: TGTGCCAGCAGCAAGAGGGAGACCCAGTACTTC. This gives the protein CASSKRETQYF.

This sequence joins TRBV11-3 and TRBJ2-2; a possible D gene is TRBD2 (6 bases). The CDR3 consists of 15 residues. V lost 1 base, J lost 4 bases, and 10 bases lay in between. Germline CDR1 and CDR2: SGHNT and YENEEA. This CDR3 reads CASSLGLASTGELFF. The CDR3 region has the DNA TGTGCCAGCAGCTTAGGGCTAGCGAGCACCGGGGAGCTGTTTTTT.

J is TRBJ2-5 and V is TRBV27; 9 positions match TRBD1. This CDR3 spans 16 amino acids. V lost 8 bases, J lost 5 bases, and 15 bases stayed unmatched. Germline V gene lookup returns CDR1 MNHEY and CDR2 SMNVEV (reference sequence). CDR3 in DNA: TGTGCCAGCGGCAAGAATACAGGGGGCCCTTGGGAGACCCAGTACTTC. As protein: CASGKNTGGPWETQYF.

In its sample, this clone was seen a few times. The chain recombines TRBV7-6 with TRBJ2-6; 13 nucleotides line up with TRBD2. V lost 5 bases to trimming and J lost 3 bases; unmatched junction nucleotides: 4. The CDR3 is 17 residues long. The germline CDR1 and CDR2 sequences are SGHVS and FNYEAQ. The CDR3 DNA follows: TGTGCCAGCAGCCTCGGGACTAGCGGGGATGGGGCCAACGTCCTGACTTTC. As protein: CASSLGTSGDGANVLTF. The variable domain in full, with the rest retrieved from reference TRBV7-6 and TRBJ2-6, is GAGVSQSPRYKVTKRGQDVALRCDPISGHVSLYWYRQALGQGPEFLTYFNYEAQQDKSGLPNDRFSAERPEGSISTLTIQRTEQRDSAMYRCASSLGTSGDGANVLTFGAGSRLTVL.

The J gene is TRBJ1-5, the V gene TRBV6-5; D is perhaps TRBD1 (6 bases). CDR1 and CDR2 (germline): MNHEY, SVGAGI. Trimming pared 0 bases from V and 1 base from J, leaving 7 bases between. The CDR3 runs to 15 residues. The CDR3 loop reads CASSYSGQSNQPQHF. The CDR3 DNA sequence: TGTGCCAGCAGTTACTCAGGACAGAGCAATCAGCCCCAGCATTTT.

The rearrangement links TRBV5-6 to TRBJ1-1, with D uncertain. CDR3 size: 12 residues. The V gene's germline CDR1 is SGHDT and CDR2 YYEEEE. Trimming cost V 4 bases and J 4 bases, with 8 bases left between them. The CDR3 bases are TGTGCCAGCAGCCTGTTGGGCACTGAAGCTTTCTTT. This gives the protein CASSLLGTEAFF. Full variable domain (rest looked up from reference TRBV5-6 and TRBJ1-1): DAGVTQSPTHLIKTRGQQVTLRCSPKSGHDTVSWYQQALGQGPQFIFQYYEEEERQRGNFPDRFSGHQFPNYSSELNVNALLLGDSALYLCASSLLGTEAFFGQGTRLTVV.

The V gene is TRBV28, the J gene TRBJ1-2; 10 bases are a match to TRBD1. After removal of 6 bases from V and 8 bases from J, the junction contained 6 bases not matched to a gene. The length of the CDR3 is 13 residues. Germline CDR1 reads MDHEN; CDR2 reads SYDVKM. The CDR3: CASSLRDRGGYTF. The CDR3 nucleotides are TGTGCCAGCAGCCTAAGGGACAGGGGAGGCTACACCTTC.

V and J are TRBV7-3 and TRBJ2-2; D perhaps matches TRBD2 (5 bases). Trimming removed 7 bases at V and 5 bases at J, with 20 bases between. Germline CDR1 SGHTA, CDR2 FQGTGA. The CDR3 sequence is 16 residues long. This chain's CDR3 is CASTISVTPGTGELFF. The CDR3 bases are TGTGCCAGCACCATTTCTGTAACGCCGGGAACCGGGGAGCTGTTTTTT.

J is TRBJ1-2 and V is TRBV4-3; 7 nucleotides align to TRBD1. Looked up from germline, CDR1 is LGHNA and CDR2 is YSLEER. This CDR3 contains 16 residues. V shed 6 bases, J shed 10 bases, and the junction held 20 bases outside the gene matches. DNA for the CDR3: TGCGCCAGCAGTCCAAGGAGGAGGCAGGGGGTTCCTCACTACACCTTC. It yields the protein CASSPRRRQGVPHYTF.

The chain combines TRBV25-1 with TRBJ2-7, with 8 bases matching TRBD2. This CDR3 is 15 amino acids long. The germline gives CDR1 MGHDK, CDR2 SYGVNS. V lost 3 bases and J lost 5; bases outside the gene matches: 9. The CDR3 nucleotides read TGTGCCAGCAGTGAGGAGGAAAGCGGGAGAGACGAGCAGTACTTC. This translates into CASSEEESGRDEQYF.

The CDR3 here is CASSQVIAGSHNEQFF. The CDR3, as DNA: TGTGCCAGCAGCCAAGTGATAGCGGGAAGTCACAATGAGCAGTTCTTC. The rearrangement links TRBV3-1 (or the pseudogene TRBV3-2) to TRBJ2-1, with 8 bases fitting TRBD2. The CDR3 runs to 16 residues. Germline CDR1 is LGHDT and CDR2 is YNNKEL (reference sequence). V shed 1 base and J 5 bases; nucleotides not matched to a gene: 7.

The chain links TRBV2 to TRBJ1-1; unclear D gene. Looked up from germline, CDR1 is SNHLY and CDR2 is FYNNEI. V was clipped by 4 bases and J by 5 bases, with 14 bases between them. This CDR3 has 14 amino acids. This CDR3 is CASSGSAVRTEAFF. CDR3 bases: TGTGCCAGCAGTGGCTCAGCCGTTAGGACTGAAGCTTTCTTT.

This clone was seen a single time. This chain connects TRBV23-1 to TRBJ2-7; TRBD1 might be the D (7 bases). TRBV23-1 is an open reading frame whose function is uncertain. The CDR3 has 16 residues. The ends were cut back, 1 base at V and 4 bases at J, with 17 bases in the middle. CDR3 coding DNA: TGCGCCAGCAGTCAATTCGGTCGCCAGGGGGGTTACGAGCAGTACTTC. This translates into CASSQFGRQGGYEQYF.

The chain couples TRBV4-2 to TRBJ2-3; D is tentatively TRBD1 or TRBD2 (6 bases each). This CDR3 has 17 amino acids. CDR1 is LGHNA, CDR2 YNFKEQ, per germline. V was pared by 0 bases and J by 5 bases, with 18 bases between. The CDR3 DNA sequence: TGTGCCAGCAGCCAAGATCTGGGGGGCCACCCTAGAGATACGCAGTATTTT. Amino acid sequence: CASSQDLGGHPRDTQYF.

The genes are TRBV7-8 and TRBJ2-3, with 11 nucleotides matching TRBD2. With 3 bases clipped from V and 7 bases from J, the junction kept 9 bases outside the gene matches. Germline V CDR1 and CDR2: SGHVS, FQNEAQ. The CDR3 runs 16 residues. The chain's CDR3 is CASSFASGTSGYTQYF. The CDR3 DNA reads as TGTGCCAGCAGCTTCGCCAGCGGGACTAGCGGTTATACGCAGTATTTT.

The chain recombines TRBV18 with TRBJ1-1, with a possible D match to TRBD1 (6 bases). The V and J ends lost 6 bases and 6 bases respectively, with 20 bases between them. From germline, CDR1 is KGHSH and CDR2 LQKENI. The CDR3 spans 15 residues. CDR3 DNA: TGTGCCAGCTCGCCCGACAGGCCTCTTCTCTCTGAAGCTTTCTTT. Residues: CASSPDRPLLSEAFF.

The chain carries TRBV6-5 and TRBJ1-1; D is perhaps TRBD1 (6 bases). V was trimmed by 7 bases and J by 5 bases, leaving 20 bases between them. Germline CDR1 is MNHEY and CDR2 is SVGAGI. CDR3 size: 15 residues. CDR3 region: CASTNFRTEMTEAFF. The CDR3 DNA reads as TGTGCCAGCACCAATTTTCGGACAGAAATGACTGAAGCTTTCTTT.

This clone was counted once. The V call is TRBV11-2, the J call TRBJ2-3; D unresolved. V lost 2 bases and J lost 6, with 3 bases in between. CDR1 and CDR2 (germline): SGHAT, FQNNGV. The CDR3 extends over 11 amino acids. CDR3 residues: CASSLSDTQYF. CDR3 DNA: TGTGCCAGCAGCTTATCGGATACGCAGTATTTT.

The chain combines TRBV20-1 with TRBJ2-3, with 10 nucleotides matching TRBD2. The germline V gene encodes CDR1 DFQATT and CDR2 SNEGSKA (reference sequence). This CDR3 spans 17 amino acids. V dropped 3 bases and J dropped 8; count of bases not matched to a gene: 17. This CDR3 is CSASLASGGLSTGTQYF. In DNA form, the CDR3 reads TGCAGTGCTAGTCTGGCTAGCGGGGGCCTAAGCACTGGTACGCAGTATTTT.

V is TRBV30 and J is TRBJ1-4; 8 bases line up with TRBD1. CDR1 and CDR2 from the germline V gene are GTSNPN and SVGIG (reference sequence). This CDR3 spans 16 amino acids. V lost 3 bases, J lost 5 bases, and 11 bases stayed unmatched. For the CDR3, the DNA is TGTGCCTGGAGACTCAACCCCGGGACAGGCAATGAAAAACTGTTTTTT. Translating it yields CAWRLNPGTGNEKLFF.

The chain has TRBV19 and TRBJ1-1, with D maybe TRBD1 (6 bases). The V end lost 10 bases, the J end lost 1 base, and 16 bases lay between the germline ends. CDR3 length equals 14 residues. The germline V gene encodes CDR1 LNHDA and CDR2 SQIVND (reference sequence). This CDR3 is CAILGGHGNTEAFF. The CDR3 nucleotides read TGTGCCATCCTAGGGGGACATGGGAACACTGAAGCTTTCTTT.

The chain employs TRBV14 and TRBJ1-1; no reliable D call. Germline V lookup: CDR1 SGHDN, CDR2 FVKESK. The V end was cut by 1 base, the J end by 1 base, with 7 bases between. The CDR3 has 14 residues. The CDR3 DNA reads as TGTGCCAGCAGCCAAGTTTACCAGAACACTGAAGCTTTCTTT. This sequence encodes CASSQVYQNTEAFF.

The chain combines TRBV19 with TRBJ1-1; D is unclear. Trimming left V 7 bases short and J 0 bases short, with 12 bases between. The germline gives CDR1 LNHDA, CDR2 SQIVND (reference sequence). The CDR3 loop spans 14 amino acids. CDR3 protein: CASNPGRLNTEAFF. For the CDR3, the DNA is TGTGCCAGTAACCCAGGACGGTTGAACACTGAAGCTTTCTTT. The full variable domain, with the rest looked up from reference TRBV19 and TRBJ1-1, is DGGITQSPKYLFRKEGQNVTLSCEQNLNHDAMYWYRQDPGQGLRLIYYSQIVNDFQKGDIAEGYSVSREKKESFPLTVTSAQKNPTAFYLCASNPGRLNTEAFFGQGTRLTVV.

This sequence joins TRBV9 and TRBJ1-1; perhaps TRBD1 as D (6 bases). Trimming pared 4 bases from V and 10 bases from J, leaving 23 bases between. Germline V gene sequence: CDR1 SGDLS, CDR2 YYNGEE. The CDR3 is 15 amino acids. Written as DNA, the CDR3 is TGTGCCAGCAGCCCGTCCGGGACACTGGCTCGGGGAGCTTTCTTT. Residues: CASSPSGTLARGAFF.

The chain carries TRBV6-6 and TRBJ2-1; tentative D call: TRBD1 (6 bases). V was trimmed by 5 bases and J by 3 bases, leaving 11 bases between them. The CDR3 has 14 amino acids. Germline CDR1 is MNHNY and CDR2 is SVGAGI (reference sequence). The CDR3: CASSPPDSYNEQFF. For the CDR3, the DNA is TGTGCCAGCAGTCCCCCGGACAGCTACAATGAGCAGTTCTTC.

The chain joins TRBV27 to TRBJ1-2; D gene ambiguous. The CDR3 consists of 16 residues. The V end lost 0 bases, the J end lost 8 bases, and 19 bases lay between the germline ends. CDR1 and CDR2 (germline): MNHEY, SMNVEV (reference sequence). The CDR3 sequence: CASSLSGAWGKNGYTF. DNA for the CDR3: TGTGCCAGCAGTTTATCGGGAGCGTGGGGAAAGAACGGCTACACCTTC.

V usage is TRBV28 and J usage is TRBJ1-2; D not resolved. CDR1 and CDR2 (germline): MDHEN, SYDVKM. The CDR3 loop spans 14 amino acids. Trimming cost V 5 bases and J 7 bases, with 17 bases left between them. The CDR3 protein is CASSPPPGMGGYTF. In DNA, the CDR3 is TGTGCCAGCAGTCCCCCCCCAGGAATGGGTGGCTACACCTTC.